This T cell receptor beta chain was recorded in a study of CD4 T cells in relation to SARS-CoV-2 and coronaviruses. Sequencing was performed with immunoSEQ multiplex PCR; in TCRdb, only in-frame clones are kept and a portion is missing. The data show some 35,000 clones, roughly 88% seen once. The CDR3 consists of 16 residues. CDR1 and CDR2 (germline): SGHTA, FQGNSA. V was clipped by 5 bases and J by 4 bases; unmatched bases: 8. The chain employs TRBV7-2 and TRBJ2-3, with 11 nucleotides matching TRBD1. The receptor comes from an adult with COVID-19. Sample: memory CD4+ T cells from PBMCs. Here the CDR3 DNA reads TGTGCCAGCAGCCCGCAGGGACAGGGGGGGGCAGATACGCAGTATTTT. Protein product: CASSPQGQGGADTQYF.